Shown below are 14 T cell receptor beta chains from a single sample sequenced in a study of shared clonotypes between healthy human individuals (dated by TCRdb to the early 2020s). Receptor libraries were prepared by the immunoSEQ multiplex PCR assay. TCRdb limited this immuneACCESS table to in-frame rearrangements with V and J called. A share of clones is missing; checked studies link under half to unresolved V genes, and the rest is unexplained. The sample table shows under 2.5 million clones, and less than 95% are seen once. In total, the top ten clones hold roughly 0.34% of the sample. Input material: naive CD4+ T cells from PBMCs. According to the study, the label for this sample's cell subset or site signals: CD45RA+ positively selected. These receptors originate from a man younger than 35 in good health. Some clones in this sample may be carry-over from other donors' samples.

The V call is TRBV7-9, the J call TRBJ1-6, with TRBD1 identical over 7 bases. Germline V gene lookup returns CDR1 SEHNR and CDR2 FQNEAQ (reference sequence). V shed 6 bases, J shed 13 bases, and the junction held 12 bases outside the gene matches. The CDR3 is made up of 14 amino acids. CDR3 nucleotide sequence: TGTGCCAGCAGATCGCAACAGGGGTCTCTCCCCCTCCACTTT. Translated: CASRSQQGSLPLHF.

The chain couples TRBV6-1 to TRBJ2-4; TRBD2 matches at 7 bases. The CDR3 contains 15 residues. The V and J ends lost 1 base and 4 bases, in that order; junction bases with no gene match: 4. Germline-derived CDR1 and CDR2 are MNHNS and SASEGT. This chain's CDR3 is CASSEGSAGKNIQYF. CDR3 nucleotide sequence: TGTGCCAGCAGTGAAGGATCAGCGGGAAAAAACATTCAGTACTTC.

This chain links TRBV6-5 with TRBJ2-1, with 10 bases identical to TRBD1. V trimming: 3 bases; J trimming: 3 bases; junction bases outside the gene matches: 2. The V gene's germline CDR1 is MNHEY and CDR2 SVGAGI. This CDR3 has 15 amino acids. The DNA of the CDR3 is TGTGCCAGCAGTTATCGGACAGGGGGCTACAATGAGCAGTTCTTC. As protein: CASSYRTGGYNEQFF.

The J gene is TRBJ2-1, the V gene TRBV18, with D perhaps given as TRBD1 or TRBD2 (5 bases each). The CDR3 has 19 amino acids. The ends were cut back, 1 base at V and 8 bases at J, with 27 bases in the middle. CDR1 is KGHSH, CDR2 LQKENI, per germline. The CDR3 coding sequence is TGTGCCAGCTCACCACGGCAGGGTTCGAGCGGAGCGACAAAAGATGAGCAGTTCTTC. Translation: CASSPRQGSSGATKDEQFF.

The rearrangement links TRBV5-1 to TRBJ2-5, with 8 bases lining up with TRBD1. Looked up from germline, CDR1 is SGHRS and CDR2 is YFSETQ. The CDR3 runs to 16 residues. V dropped 2 bases and J dropped 2; count of bases not matched to a gene: 8. DNA for the CDR3: TGCGCCAGCAGCTTCAATGCAGGGGGCGGACAAGAGACCCAGTACTTC. Amino acids: CASSFNAGGGQETQYF.

V and J are TRBV9 and TRBJ2-2; 7 nucleotides agree with TRBD2. From germline, CDR1 is SGDLS and CDR2 YYNGEE. After removal of 0 bases from V and 6 bases from J, the junction contained 8 bases not matched to a gene. This CDR3 is 16 amino acids long. CDR3 loop: CASSVVGTIPPGELFF. CDR3 nucleotide sequence: TGTGCCAGCAGCGTAGTGGGGACTATTCCCCCCGGGGAGCTGTTTTTT.

V gene TRBV11-2 combines with J gene TRBJ2-2; perhaps TRBD2 as D (6 bases). The CDR3 runs 19 residues. Trimming shortened V by 0 bases and J by 0 bases, and 17 bases separated the two germline ends. Germline V gene sequence: CDR1 SGHAT, CDR2 FQNNGV. The CDR3 nucleotides read TGTGCCAGCAGCTTAGAGTTATTTAGGAGGGACTCGAACACCGGGGAGCTGTTTTTT. It codes for CASSLELFRRDSNTGELFF.

The CDR3 is CASSSTRMSGEQFF. The CDR3 DNA is TGTGCCAGCAGCTCGACAAGGATGTCCGGTGAGCAGTTCTTC. V is TRBV5-6 and J is TRBJ2-1; D is undetermined. Germline V gene lookup returns CDR1 SGHDT and CDR2 YYEEEE. This CDR3 comprises 14 residues. V was clipped by 3 bases and J by 9 bases, with 16 bases between them.

The rearrangement joins TRBV7-2 to TRBJ2-5; D is unclear. The CDR3 has 14 amino acids. V lost 1 base, J lost 4 bases, and 10 bases lay in between. CDR1 SGHTA and CDR2 FQGNSA come from the germline V gene. CDR3 nucleotides: TGTGCCAGCAGCTTAGTTGGTCTGGGAGAGACCCAGTACTTC. Its protein product is CASSLVGLGETQYF.

The chain couples TRBV5-1 to TRBJ2-1; unclear D gene. The CDR3 sequence is 15 residues long. Trimming took 0 bases from V and 8 from J, leaving 15 bases between them. Germline CDR1 is SGHRS and CDR2 is YFSETQ. CDR3 protein: CASSLVALGSYEQFF. CDR3 nucleotide sequence: TGCGCCAGCAGCTTGGTTGCTTTAGGGTCTTATGAGCAGTTCTTC.

A single count supports this clone. The gene calls are TRBV5-1 and TRBJ2-2; 14 bases line up with TRBD2. V was clipped by 5 bases and J by 6 bases; unmatched bases: 3. CDR3 length: 15 residues. Germline V gene data show CDR1 as SGHRS and CDR2 as YFSETQ. The CDR3 coding sequence is TGCGCCAGCAGGGGACTAGCGGGAGCCCCCGGGGAGCTGTTTTTT. Translated: CASRGLAGAPGELFF.

The gene calls are TRBV6-6 and TRBJ1-2; D is undetermined. Trimming took 0 bases from V and 2 from J, leaving 13 bases between them. Germline values: CDR1 MNHNY, CDR2 SVGAGI (reference sequence). CDR3 length equals 16 residues. CDR3 amino acids: CASSYSRPGGNYGYTF. CDR3 bases: TGTGCCAGCAGTTACTCACGACCTGGCGGGAACTATGGCTACACCTTC.

The chain employs TRBV7-7 and TRBJ2-7; D is undetermined. The CDR3 runs to 13 residues. CDR1 SSHAT and CDR2 FNYEAQ come from the germline V gene (reference sequence). Deletions cut 5 bases from V and 3 bases from J, with 11 bases between. Written as DNA, the CDR3 is TGTGCCAGCAGCCCTCAGCCGGGCTACGAGCAGTACTTC. Translating gives CASSPQPGYEQYF.

The V and J genes are TRBV6-6 and TRBJ2-1, with TRBD1 as a possible D gene (6 bases). Germline-derived CDR1 and CDR2 are MNHNY and SVGAGI (reference sequence). Trimming shortened V by 0 bases and J by 9 bases, and 18 bases separated the two germline ends. This CDR3 is built from 16 residues. The DNA of the CDR3 is TGTGCCAGCAGTTACTCGGACAGCGGCCCTCGGGGTGAGCAGTTCTTC. Translating it yields CASSYSDSGPRGEQFF.